Sequencing of this T cell receptor beta chain was carried out in a study of T cells in tuberculosis. Libraries were prepared by immunoSEQ multiplex PCR; TCRdb keeps only in-frame clonotypes and omits some of them. This sample yields 30,000 to 35,000 clones, of which 93% are seen a single time; roughly an eighth belongs to the top ten. The CDR3 consists of 14 residues. Germline lookup yields CDR1 SGHNT and CDR2 YYREEE (reference sequence). J was trimmed by 2 bases and V by 4 bases; bases with no gene match: 5. Time point defined: new active TB diagnosis, blood taken before or within 7 days of starting treatment.

The input for sequencing was PBMCs, taken at tuberculosis diagnosis. This sequence was found in an adult with tuberculosis. V is TRBV5-4 and J is TRBJ1-1; 7 nucleotides agree with TRBD1. In DNA, the CDR3 is TGTGCCAGCAGCCAGGGACAGAGAAACACTGAAGCTTTCTTT. Translating gives CASSQGQRNTEAFF.